This T cell receptor (beta chain) was found in a study of shared clonotypes between healthy human individuals. Using roughly 200 ng DNA, some 30,000 T cell genomes, the sorted-subset replicate PCRs were run. Using immunoSEQ multiplex PCR, the repertoire was profiled, and TCRdb retains in-frame clones only, with some absent. Of about 230,000 clones in the sample, 60% to 80% are singletons; the top ten hold 8.5% to 14%. A single count supports this clone. The receptor's source is a man aged 30-40 years in good health. The sequencing input was memory CD4+ T cells sorted from blood. Regarding subset: CD45RA-negative fraction.

CDR3 sequence reads: CASSYTGANIYNEQFF. The CDR3 coding sequence is TGTGCCAGCAGCTATACAGGGGCAAATATCTACAATGAGCAGTTCTTC. J is TRBJ2-1 and V is TRBV5-6; 7 nucleotides agree with TRBD1. CDR3 size: 16 residues. V was pared by 3 bases and J by 3 bases, with 9 bases of the junction left unmatched. Germline V gives CDR1 SGHDT, CDR2 YYEEEE.